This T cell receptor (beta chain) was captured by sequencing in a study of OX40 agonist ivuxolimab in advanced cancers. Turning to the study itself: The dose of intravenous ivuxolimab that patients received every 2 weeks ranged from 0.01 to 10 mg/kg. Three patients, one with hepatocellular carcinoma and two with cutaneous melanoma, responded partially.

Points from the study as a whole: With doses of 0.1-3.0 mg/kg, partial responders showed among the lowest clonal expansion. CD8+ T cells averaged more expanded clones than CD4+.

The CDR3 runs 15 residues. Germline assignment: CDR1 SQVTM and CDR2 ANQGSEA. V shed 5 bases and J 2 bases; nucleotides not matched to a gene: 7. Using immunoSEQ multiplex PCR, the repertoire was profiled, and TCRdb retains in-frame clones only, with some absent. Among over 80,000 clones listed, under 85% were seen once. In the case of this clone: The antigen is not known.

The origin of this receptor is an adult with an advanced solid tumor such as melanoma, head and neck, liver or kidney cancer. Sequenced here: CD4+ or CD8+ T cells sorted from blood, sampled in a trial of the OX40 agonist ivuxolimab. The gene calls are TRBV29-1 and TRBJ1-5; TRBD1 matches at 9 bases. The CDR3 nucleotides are TGCAGCGTTAAGGACAGGGGATCCGGCAATCAGCCCCAGCATTTT. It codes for CSVKDRGSGNQPQHF.